The rows below give T cell receptor beta chains drawn from one sample of a study of blood T cell repertoires in COVID-19. Only in-frame clones appear in the TCRdb table, and some are missing; sequencing was by immunoSEQ multiplex PCR. The table includes tens of thousands of clones, about 76% detected once. The sample taken for sequencing was peripheral blood. The receptors shown here come from a man older than 75 with acute or convalescent COVID-19. CDR3s include the opening cysteine and the closing phenylalanine or tryptophan. D genes are given only for firm matches. Clone sizes are given selectively: once, few, many, or a class where the clone is expanded.

v_call: TRBV2; j_call: TRBJ2-1; d_call: .; clone_size: .; cdr3_aa: CASIYYNEQFF; cdr3_nt: TGTGCCAGCATCTACTACAATGAGCAGTTCTTC
v_call: TRBV2; j_call: TRBJ2-2; d_call: TRBD1; clone_size: few; cdr3_aa: CASSPTRTGGTGELFF; cdr3_nt: TGTGCCAGCAGTCCGACCCGGACAGGGGGGACCGGGGAGCTGTTTTTT
v_call: TRBV11-1; j_call: TRBJ1-2; d_call: .; clone_size: few; cdr3_aa: CASSLRQAGSDGYTF; cdr3_nt: TGTGCCAGCAGCTTGCGTCAGGCGGGAAGCGATGGCTACACCTTC
v_call: TRBV6-5; j_call: TRBJ2-3; d_call: .; clone_size: .; cdr3_aa: CASRQPARGDTQYF; cdr3_nt: TGTGCCAGCAGACAGCCCGCAAGGGGAGATACGCAGTATTTT
v_call: TRBV6-2/TRBV6-3; j_call: TRBJ1-4; d_call: .; clone_size: .; cdr3_aa: CASSYSGPRGKLFF; cdr3_nt: TGTGCCAGCAGTTACTCCGGACCGCGAGGGAAACTGTTTTTT
v_call: TRBV7-7; j_call: TRBJ2-5; d_call: .; clone_size: .; cdr3_aa: CASSLEVATETQYF; cdr3_nt: TGTGCTAGCAGCTTAGAGGTAGCGACAGAGACCCAGTACTTC
v_call: TRBV15; j_call: TRBJ1-1; d_call: TRBD1; clone_size: few; cdr3_aa: CATSREGQGARGTEAFF; cdr3_nt: TGTGCCACCAGCAGAGAGGGACAGGGGGCCAGGGGGACTGAAGCTTTCTTT
v_call: TRBV29-1; j_call: TRBJ2-7; d_call: .; clone_size: .; cdr3_aa: CSVAVLDEQYF; cdr3_nt: TGCAGCGTTGCGGTTCTTGATGAGCAGTACTTC
v_call: TRBV6-5; j_call: TRBJ2-2; d_call: TRBD1; clone_size: .; cdr3_aa: CASRGTGKTLRELFF; cdr3_nt: TGTGCCAGCAGGGGGACAGGTAAAACTCTCCGGGAGCTGTTTTTT
v_call: TRBV27; j_call: TRBJ2-2; d_call: .; clone_size: .; cdr3_aa: CASKRVAGELFF; cdr3_nt: TGTGCCAGCAAGAGGGTTGCCGGGGAGCTGTTTTTT
v_call: TRBV6-6; j_call: TRBJ1-3; d_call: .; clone_size: .; cdr3_aa: CASSYSQGAGNTIYF; cdr3_nt: TGTGCCAGCAGTTACTCACAGGGAGCTGGAAACACCATATATTTT
v_call: TRBV11-2; j_call: TRBJ2-7; d_call: TRBD1; clone_size: .; cdr3_aa: CASSSQDRGGYEQYF; cdr3_nt: TGTGCCAGCAGTTCCCAGGACAGGGGTGGCTACGAGCAGTACTTC
v_call: TRBV13; j_call: TRBJ2-1; d_call: .; clone_size: .; cdr3_aa: CASSPFLSNVNEQFF; cdr3_nt: TGTGCCAGCAGCCCCTTTCTGTCTAATGTAAATGAGCAGTTCTTC
v_call: TRBV28; j_call: TRBJ1-1; d_call: .; clone_size: .; cdr3_aa: CASLYPVGREEAFF; cdr3_nt: TGTGCCAGCCTTTACCCCGTCGGCCGGGAGGAAGCTTTCTTT
v_call: TRBV15; j_call: TRBJ1-5; d_call: .; clone_size: .; cdr3_aa: CATSSDRDTQGNLRGQPQHF; cdr3_nt: TGTGCCACCAGCAGCGACCGGGACACCCAGGGCAATTTGCGAGGACAGCCCCAGCATTTT
v_call: TRBV6-5; j_call: TRBJ1-5; d_call: .; clone_size: .; cdr3_aa: CASTPTGNQPQHF; cdr3_nt: TGTGCCAGCACCCCGACGGGGAATCAGCCCCAGCATTTT
v_call: TRBV5-1; j_call: TRBJ2-3; d_call: TRBD1; clone_size: .; cdr3_aa: CASSPYRGMGFF; cdr3_nt: TGCGCCAGCAGCCCCTACAGGGGTATGGGATTTTTT
v_call: TRBV2; j_call: TRBJ2-1; d_call: TRBD1; clone_size: .; cdr3_aa: CASSRDRESYNEQFF; cdr3_nt: TGTGCCAGCAGTCGGGACAGGGAGTCCTACAATGAGCAGTTCTTC
v_call: TRBV11-2; j_call: TRBJ2-3; d_call: .; clone_size: .; cdr3_aa: CASSRSRVTTDTQYF; cdr3_nt: TGTGCCAGCAGCCGGAGCAGGGTGACCACAGATACGCAGTATTTT
v_call: TRBV7-8; j_call: TRBJ2-1; d_call: TRBD1; clone_size: .; cdr3_aa: CASSLTGGYNEQFF; cdr3_nt: TGTGCCAGCAGCCTAACAGGGGGTTACAATGAGCAGTTCTTC